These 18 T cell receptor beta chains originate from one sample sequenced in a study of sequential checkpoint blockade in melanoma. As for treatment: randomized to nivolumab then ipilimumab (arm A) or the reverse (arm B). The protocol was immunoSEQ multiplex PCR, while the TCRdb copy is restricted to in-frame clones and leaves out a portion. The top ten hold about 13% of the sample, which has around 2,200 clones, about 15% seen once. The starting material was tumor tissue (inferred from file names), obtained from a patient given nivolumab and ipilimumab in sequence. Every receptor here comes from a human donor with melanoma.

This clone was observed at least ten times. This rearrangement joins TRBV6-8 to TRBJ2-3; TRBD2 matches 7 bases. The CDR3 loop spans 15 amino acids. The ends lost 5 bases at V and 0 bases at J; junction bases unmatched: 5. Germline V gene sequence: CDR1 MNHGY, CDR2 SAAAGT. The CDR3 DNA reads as TGTGCCAGCAGTGAGGGTAGCGGGAGCACAGATACGCAGTATTTT. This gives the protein CASSEGSGSTDTQYF.

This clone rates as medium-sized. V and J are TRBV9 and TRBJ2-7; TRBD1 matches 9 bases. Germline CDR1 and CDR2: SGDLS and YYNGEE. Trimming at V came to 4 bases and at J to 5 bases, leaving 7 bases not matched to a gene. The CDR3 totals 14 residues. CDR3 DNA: TGTGCCAGCAGCTCCCGGGACAGGGAACACGAGCAGTACTTC. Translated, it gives CASSSRDREHEQYF.

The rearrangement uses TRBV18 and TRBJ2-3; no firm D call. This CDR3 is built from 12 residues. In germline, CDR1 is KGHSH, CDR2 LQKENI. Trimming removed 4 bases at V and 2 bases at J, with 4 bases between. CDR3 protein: CASSQITDTQYF. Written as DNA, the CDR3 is TGTGCCAGCTCACAGATCACAGATACGCAGTATTTT.

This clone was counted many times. The CDR3 nucleotides are TGTGCCAGCAGCCCGCCCATGGGAGGCGAGGCTTTCTTT. Protein product: CASSPPMGGEAFF. The chain is built from TRBV7-1 and TRBJ1-1; no definite D call. TRBV7-1 is reported as an ORF; its role is uncertain. CDR3 length: 13 residues. Trimming pared 5 bases from V and 11 bases from J, leaving 18 bases between.

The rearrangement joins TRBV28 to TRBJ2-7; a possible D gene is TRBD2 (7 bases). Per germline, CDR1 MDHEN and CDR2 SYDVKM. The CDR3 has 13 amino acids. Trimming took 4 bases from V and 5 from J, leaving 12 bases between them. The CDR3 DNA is TGTGCCAGCAGTTCCCCCGGGGGGCACGAGCAGTACTTC. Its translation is CASSSPGGHEQYF.

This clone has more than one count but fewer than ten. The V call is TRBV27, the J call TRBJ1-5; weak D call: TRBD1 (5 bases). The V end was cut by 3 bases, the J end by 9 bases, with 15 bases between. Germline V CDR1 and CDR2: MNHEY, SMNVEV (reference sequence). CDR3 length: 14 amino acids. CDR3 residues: CASSLAREGPPQHF. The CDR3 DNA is TGTGCCAGCAGTTTGGCCAGGGAGGGTCCGCCCCAGCATTTT.

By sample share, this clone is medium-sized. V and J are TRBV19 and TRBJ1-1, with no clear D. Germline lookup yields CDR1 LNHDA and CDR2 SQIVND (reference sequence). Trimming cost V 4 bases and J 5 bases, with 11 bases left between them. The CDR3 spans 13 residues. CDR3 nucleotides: TGTGCCAGTAGTAACAATGGTCGGACTGAAGCTTTCTTT. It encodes CASSNNGRTEAFF.

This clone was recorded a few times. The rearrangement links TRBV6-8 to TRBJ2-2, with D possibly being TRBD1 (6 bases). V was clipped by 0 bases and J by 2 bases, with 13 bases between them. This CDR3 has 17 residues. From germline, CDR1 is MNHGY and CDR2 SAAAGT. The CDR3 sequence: CASSYSTRGFNTGELFF. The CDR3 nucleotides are TGTGCCAGCAGTTACTCGACCAGGGGTTTTAACACCGGGGAGCTGTTTTTT.

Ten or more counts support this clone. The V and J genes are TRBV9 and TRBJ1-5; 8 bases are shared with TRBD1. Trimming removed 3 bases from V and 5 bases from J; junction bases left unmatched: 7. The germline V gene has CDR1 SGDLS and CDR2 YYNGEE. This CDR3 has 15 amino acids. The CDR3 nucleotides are TGTGCCAGCAGCGAGACAGGGGATCCGTATCAGCCCCAGCATTTT. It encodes CASSETGDPYQPQHF.

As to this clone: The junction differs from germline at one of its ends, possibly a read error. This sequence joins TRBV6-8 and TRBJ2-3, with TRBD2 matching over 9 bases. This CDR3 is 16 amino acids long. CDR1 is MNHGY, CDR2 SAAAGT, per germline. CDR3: CASSDSAGGPTDTQYF. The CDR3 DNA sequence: TGTGCCAGCAGTGACTCCGCGGGAGGGCCGACAGATACGCAGTATTTT.

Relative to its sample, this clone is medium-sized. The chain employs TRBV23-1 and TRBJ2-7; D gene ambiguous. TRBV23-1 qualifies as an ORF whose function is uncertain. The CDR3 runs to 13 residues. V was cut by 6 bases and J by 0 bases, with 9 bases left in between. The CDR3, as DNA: TGCGCCAGCAGCCCCACCTACTCCTACGAGCAGTACTTC. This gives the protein CASSPTYSYEQYF.

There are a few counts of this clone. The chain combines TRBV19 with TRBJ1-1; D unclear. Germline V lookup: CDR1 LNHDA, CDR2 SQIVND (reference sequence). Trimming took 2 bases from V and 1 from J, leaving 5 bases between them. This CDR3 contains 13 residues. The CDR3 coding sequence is TGTGCCAGTAGTATAAACAGGAACACTGAAGCTTTCTTT. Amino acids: CASSINRNTEAFF. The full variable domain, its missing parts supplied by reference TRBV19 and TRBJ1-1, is DGGITQSPKYLFRKEGQNVTLSCEQNLNHDAMYWYRQDPGQGLRLIYYSQIVNDFQKGDIAEGYSVSREKKESFPLTVTSAQKNPTAFYLCASSINRNTEAFFGQGTRLTVV.

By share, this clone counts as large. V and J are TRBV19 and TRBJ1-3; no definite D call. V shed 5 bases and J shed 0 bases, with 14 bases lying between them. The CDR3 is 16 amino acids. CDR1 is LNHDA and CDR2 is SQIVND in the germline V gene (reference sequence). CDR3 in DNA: TGTGCCAGTAGTCCGGCTAGGACGTACTCTGGAAACACCATATATTTT. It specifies CASSPARTYSGNTIYF.

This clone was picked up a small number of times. The CDR3 DNA follows: TGTGCCAGCAATAGAATAGAAAACACCGGGGAGCTGTTTTTT. Protein: CASNRIENTGELFF. The chain employs TRBV6-8 and TRBJ2-2; D is unclear. The CDR3 is 14 residues long. Germline loops: CDR1 MNHGY, CDR2 SAAAGT. The V gene lost 7 bases and the J gene lost 2 bases, with 11 bases spanning the gap.

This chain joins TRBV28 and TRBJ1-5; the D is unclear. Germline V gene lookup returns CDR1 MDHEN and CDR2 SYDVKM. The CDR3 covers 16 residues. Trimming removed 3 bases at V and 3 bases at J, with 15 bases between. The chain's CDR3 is CASSLEGLINNQPQHF. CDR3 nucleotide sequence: TGTGCCAGCAGTTTGGAGGGTTTGATAAACAATCAGCCCCAGCATTTT.

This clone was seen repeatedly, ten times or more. CDR3 sequence reads: CASSRLGGETQYF. The DNA for the CDR3 is TGTGCCAGCAGCCGTCTGGGGGGAGAGACCCAGTACTTC. The genes are TRBV7-1 and TRBJ2-5; a weak D match, TRBD2 (6 bases). TRBV7-1 has ORF status, its function being uncertain. The CDR3 runs 13 residues. V shed 5 bases and J shed 4 bases, with 11 bases lying between them.

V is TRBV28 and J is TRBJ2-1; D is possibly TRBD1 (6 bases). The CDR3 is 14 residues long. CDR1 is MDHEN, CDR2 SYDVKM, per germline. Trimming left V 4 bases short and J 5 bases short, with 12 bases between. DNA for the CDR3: TGTGCCAGCAGTTCGGGACAATGGGACAATGAGCAGTTCTTC. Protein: CASSSGQWDNEQFF.

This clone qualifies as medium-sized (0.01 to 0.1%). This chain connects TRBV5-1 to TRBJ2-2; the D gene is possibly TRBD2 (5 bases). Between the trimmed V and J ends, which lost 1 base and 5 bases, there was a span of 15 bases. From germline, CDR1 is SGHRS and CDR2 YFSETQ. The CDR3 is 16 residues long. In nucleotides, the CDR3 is TGCGCCAGCAGCTTGTGGGCAGGCGGCGGGACCGGGGAGCTGTTTTTT. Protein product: CASSLWAGGGTGELFF.